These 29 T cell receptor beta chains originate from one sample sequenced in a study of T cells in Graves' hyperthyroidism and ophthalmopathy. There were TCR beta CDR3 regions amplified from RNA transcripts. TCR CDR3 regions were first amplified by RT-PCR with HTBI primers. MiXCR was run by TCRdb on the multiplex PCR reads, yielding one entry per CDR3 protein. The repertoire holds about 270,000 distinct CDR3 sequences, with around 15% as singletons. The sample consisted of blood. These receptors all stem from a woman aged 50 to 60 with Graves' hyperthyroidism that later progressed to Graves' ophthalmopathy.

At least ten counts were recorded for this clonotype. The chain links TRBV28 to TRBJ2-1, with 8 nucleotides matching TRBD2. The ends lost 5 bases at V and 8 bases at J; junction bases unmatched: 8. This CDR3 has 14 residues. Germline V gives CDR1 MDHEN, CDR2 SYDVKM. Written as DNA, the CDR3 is TGTGCCAGCAGTAGGACTAGCACACTCCATGAGCAGTTCTTC. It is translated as CASSRTSTLHEQFF.

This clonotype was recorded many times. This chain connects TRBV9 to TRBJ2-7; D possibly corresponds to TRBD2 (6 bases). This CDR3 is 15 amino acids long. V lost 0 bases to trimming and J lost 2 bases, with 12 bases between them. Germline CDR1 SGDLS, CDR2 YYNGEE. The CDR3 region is CASSVDGGSPYEQYF. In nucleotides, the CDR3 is TGTGCCAGCAGCGTAGACGGAGGGAGCCCCTACGAGCAGTACTTC.

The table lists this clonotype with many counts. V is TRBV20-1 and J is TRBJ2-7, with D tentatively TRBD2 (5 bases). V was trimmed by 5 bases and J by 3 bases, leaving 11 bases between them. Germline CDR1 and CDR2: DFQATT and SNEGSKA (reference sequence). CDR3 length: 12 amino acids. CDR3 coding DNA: TGCAGTGCTGCCAGGAGGAACTACGAGCAGTACTTC. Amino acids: CSAARRNYEQYF.

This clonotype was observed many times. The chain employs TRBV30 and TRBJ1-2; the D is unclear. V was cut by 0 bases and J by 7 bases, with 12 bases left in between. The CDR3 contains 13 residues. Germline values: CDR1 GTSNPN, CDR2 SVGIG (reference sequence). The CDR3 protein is CAWSVIHSSGYTF. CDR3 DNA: TGTGCCTGGAGTGTAATCCACTCTTCTGGCTACACCTTC.

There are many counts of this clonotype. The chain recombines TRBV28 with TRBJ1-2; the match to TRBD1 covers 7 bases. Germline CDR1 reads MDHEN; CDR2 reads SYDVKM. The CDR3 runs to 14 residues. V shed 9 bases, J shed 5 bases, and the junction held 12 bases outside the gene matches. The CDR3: CASVPTGRSYGYTF. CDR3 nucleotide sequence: TGTGCCAGTGTCCCGACAGGGCGATCATATGGCTACACCTTC.

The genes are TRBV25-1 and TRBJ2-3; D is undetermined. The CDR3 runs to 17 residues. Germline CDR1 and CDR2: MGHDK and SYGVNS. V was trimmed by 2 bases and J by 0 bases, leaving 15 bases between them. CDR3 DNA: TGTGCCAGCAGTGAAGCGGCCGGAGAATCTAGCACAGATACGCAGTATTTT. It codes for CASSEAAGESSTDTQYF.

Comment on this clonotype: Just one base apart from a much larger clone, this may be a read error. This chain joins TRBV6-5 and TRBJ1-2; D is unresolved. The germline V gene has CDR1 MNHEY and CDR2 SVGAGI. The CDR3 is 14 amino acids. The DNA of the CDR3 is TGTGCCAGCAGTTACTCCACCGGGAACTATAGCTACACCTTC. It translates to CASSYSTGNYSYTF.

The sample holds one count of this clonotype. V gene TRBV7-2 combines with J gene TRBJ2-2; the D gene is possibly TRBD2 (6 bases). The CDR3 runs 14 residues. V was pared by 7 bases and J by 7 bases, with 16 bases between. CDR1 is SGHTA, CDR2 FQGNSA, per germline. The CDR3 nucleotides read TGTGCCAGCACAACGGCTAGCGAAGGCGGGGAGCTGTTTTTT. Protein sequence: CASTTASEGGELFF.

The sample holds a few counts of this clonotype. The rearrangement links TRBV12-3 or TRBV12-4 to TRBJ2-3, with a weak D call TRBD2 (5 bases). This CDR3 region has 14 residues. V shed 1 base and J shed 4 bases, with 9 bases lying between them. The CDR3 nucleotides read TGTGCCAGCAGTTTAGATGGAGGTGCAGATACGCAGTATTTT. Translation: CASSLDGGADTQYF.

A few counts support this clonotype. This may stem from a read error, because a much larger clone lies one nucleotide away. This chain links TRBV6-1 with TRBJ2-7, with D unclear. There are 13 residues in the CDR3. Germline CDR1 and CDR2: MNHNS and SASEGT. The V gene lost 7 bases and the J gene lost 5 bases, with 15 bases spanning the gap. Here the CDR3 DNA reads TGTGCCAGCACCCCTCGGGTTTCCCACGAGCAGTACTTC. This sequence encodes CASTPRVSHEQYF.

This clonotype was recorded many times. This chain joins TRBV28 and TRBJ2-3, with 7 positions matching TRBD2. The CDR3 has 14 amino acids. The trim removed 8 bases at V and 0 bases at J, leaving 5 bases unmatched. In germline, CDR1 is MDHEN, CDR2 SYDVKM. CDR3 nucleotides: TGTGCCAGCCTCCAGCGGGGAAGCACAGATACGCAGTATTTT. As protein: CASLQRGSTDTQYF.

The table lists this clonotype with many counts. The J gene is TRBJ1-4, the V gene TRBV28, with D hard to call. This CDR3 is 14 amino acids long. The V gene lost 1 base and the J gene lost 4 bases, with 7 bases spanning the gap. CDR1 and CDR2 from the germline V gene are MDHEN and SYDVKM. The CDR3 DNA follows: TGTGCCAGCAGTTTATTCAGCTATAATGAAAAACTGTTTTTT. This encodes CASSLFSYNEKLFF.

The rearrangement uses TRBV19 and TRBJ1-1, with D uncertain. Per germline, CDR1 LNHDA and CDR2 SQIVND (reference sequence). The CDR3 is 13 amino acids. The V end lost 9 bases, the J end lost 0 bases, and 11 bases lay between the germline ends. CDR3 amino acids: CASLSLLNTEAFF. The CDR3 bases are TGTGCCAGCCTTTCTCTCCTGAACACTGAAGCTTTCTTT.

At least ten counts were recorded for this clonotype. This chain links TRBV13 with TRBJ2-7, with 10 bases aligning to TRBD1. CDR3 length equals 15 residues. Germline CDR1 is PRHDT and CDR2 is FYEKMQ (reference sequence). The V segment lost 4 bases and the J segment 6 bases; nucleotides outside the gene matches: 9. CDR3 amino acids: CASSSDRGPSREQYF. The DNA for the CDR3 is TGTGCCAGCAGCTCCGACAGGGGGCCAAGTCGCGAGCAGTACTTC.

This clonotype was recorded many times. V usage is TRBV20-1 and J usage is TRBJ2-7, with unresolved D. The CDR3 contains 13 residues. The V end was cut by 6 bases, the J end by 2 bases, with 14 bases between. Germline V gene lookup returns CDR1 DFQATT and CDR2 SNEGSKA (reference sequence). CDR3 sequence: CSAQSASPYEQYF. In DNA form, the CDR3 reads TGCAGTGCCCAGTCCGCATCCCCCTACGAGCAGTACTTC.

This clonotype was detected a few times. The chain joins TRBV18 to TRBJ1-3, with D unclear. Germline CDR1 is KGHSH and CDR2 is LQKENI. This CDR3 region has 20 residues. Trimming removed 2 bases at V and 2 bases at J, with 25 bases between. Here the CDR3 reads CASSPRLHSGGSRTGNTIYF. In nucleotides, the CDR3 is TGTGCCAGCTCACCAAGGCTACATTCGGGAGGGTCAAGAACTGGAAACACCATATATTTT.

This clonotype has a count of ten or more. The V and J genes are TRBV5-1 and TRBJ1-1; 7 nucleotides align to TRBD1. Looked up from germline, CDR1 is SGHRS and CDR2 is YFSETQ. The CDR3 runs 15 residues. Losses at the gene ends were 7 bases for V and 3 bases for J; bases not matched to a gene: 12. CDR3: CASSGDRAGDTEAFF. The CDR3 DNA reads TGCGCCAGCTCTGGGGACAGAGCAGGGGACACTGAAGCTTTCTTT.

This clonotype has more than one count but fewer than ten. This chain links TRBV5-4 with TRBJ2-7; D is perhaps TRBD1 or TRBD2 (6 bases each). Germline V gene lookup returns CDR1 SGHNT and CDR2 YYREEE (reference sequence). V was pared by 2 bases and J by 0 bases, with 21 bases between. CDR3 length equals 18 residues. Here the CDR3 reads CASSFKLLVGGLSYEQYF. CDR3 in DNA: TGTGCCAGCAGCTTCAAGTTATTGGTGGGGGGCCTCTCCTACGAGCAGTACTTC.

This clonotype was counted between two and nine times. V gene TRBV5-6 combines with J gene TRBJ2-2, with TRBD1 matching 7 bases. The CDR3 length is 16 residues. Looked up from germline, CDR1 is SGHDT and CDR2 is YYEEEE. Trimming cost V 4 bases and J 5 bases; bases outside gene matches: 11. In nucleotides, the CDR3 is TGTGCCAGCAGCCCTGGGGACAGCGAGATTACCGGGGAGCTGTTTTTT. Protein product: CASSPGDSEITGELFF.

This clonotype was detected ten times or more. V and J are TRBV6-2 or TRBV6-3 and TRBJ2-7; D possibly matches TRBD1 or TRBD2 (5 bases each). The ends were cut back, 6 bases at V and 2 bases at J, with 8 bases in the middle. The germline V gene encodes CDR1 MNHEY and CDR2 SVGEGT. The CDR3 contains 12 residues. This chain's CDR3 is CASSRDAYEQYF. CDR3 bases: TGTGCCAGCAGCCGGGACGCCTACGAGCAGTACTTC.

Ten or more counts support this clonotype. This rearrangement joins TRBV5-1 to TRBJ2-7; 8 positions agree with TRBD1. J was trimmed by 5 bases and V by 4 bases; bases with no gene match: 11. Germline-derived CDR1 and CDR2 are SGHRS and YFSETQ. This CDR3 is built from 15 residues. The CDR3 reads CASSVMTGEVDEQYF. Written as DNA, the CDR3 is TGCGCCAGCAGCGTAATGACAGGGGAGGTCGACGAGCAGTACTTC.

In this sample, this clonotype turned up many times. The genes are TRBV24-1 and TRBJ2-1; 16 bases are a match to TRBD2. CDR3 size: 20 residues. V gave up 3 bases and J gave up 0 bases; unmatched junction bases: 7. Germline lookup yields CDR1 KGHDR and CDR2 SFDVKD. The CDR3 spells CATSDPGTSGGGSSYNEQFF. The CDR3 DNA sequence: TGTGCCACCAGTGATCCCGGGACTAGCGGGGGGGGGTCCTCCTACAATGAGCAGTTCTTC.

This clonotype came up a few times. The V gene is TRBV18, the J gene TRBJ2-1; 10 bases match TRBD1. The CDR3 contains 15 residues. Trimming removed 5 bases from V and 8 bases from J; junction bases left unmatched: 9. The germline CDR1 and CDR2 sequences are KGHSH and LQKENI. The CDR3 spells CASSRGTGDLDEQFF. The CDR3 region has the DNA TGTGCCAGCTCAAGGGGGACAGGGGATCTCGATGAGCAGTTCTTC.

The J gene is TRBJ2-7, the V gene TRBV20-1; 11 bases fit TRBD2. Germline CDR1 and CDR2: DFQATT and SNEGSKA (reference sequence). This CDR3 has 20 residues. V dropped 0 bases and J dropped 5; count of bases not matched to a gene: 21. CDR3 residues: CSARDGVAGGPKGFFDEQYF. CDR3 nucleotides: TGCAGTGCTAGAGATGGAGTAGCGGGAGGGCCGAAGGGATTTTTTGACGAGCAGTACTTC.

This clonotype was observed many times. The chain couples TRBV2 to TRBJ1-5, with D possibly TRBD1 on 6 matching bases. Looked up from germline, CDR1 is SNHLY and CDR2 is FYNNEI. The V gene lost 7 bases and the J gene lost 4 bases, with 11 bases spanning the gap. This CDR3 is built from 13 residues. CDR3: CASNEQGNQPQHF. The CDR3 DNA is TGTGCCAGCAACGAACAGGGTAATCAGCCCCAGCATTTT. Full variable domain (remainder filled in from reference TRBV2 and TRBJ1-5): EPEVTQTPSHQVTQMGQEVILRCVPISNHLYFYWYRQILGQKVEFLVSFYNNEISEKSEIFDDQFSVERPDGSNFTLKIRSTKLEDSAMYFCASNEQGNQPQHFGDGTRLSIL.

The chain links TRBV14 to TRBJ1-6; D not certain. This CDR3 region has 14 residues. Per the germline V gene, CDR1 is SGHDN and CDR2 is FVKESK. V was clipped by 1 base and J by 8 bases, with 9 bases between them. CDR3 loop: CASSQGLYDSPLHF. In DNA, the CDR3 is TGTGCCAGCAGCCAAGGGTTATATGATTCACCCCTCCACTTT.

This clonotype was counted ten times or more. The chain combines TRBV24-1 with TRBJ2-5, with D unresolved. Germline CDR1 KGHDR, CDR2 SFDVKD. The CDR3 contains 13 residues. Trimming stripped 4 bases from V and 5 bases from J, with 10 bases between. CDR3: CATSETAGETQYF. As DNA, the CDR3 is TGTGCCACCAGTGAAACGGCCGGCGAGACCCAGTACTTC.

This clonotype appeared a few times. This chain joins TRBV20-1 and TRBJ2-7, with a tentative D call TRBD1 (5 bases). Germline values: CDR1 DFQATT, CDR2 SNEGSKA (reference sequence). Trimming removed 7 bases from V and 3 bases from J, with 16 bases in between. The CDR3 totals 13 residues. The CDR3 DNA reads TGCAGTGAAAGGACCAGGGCTAGCTACGAGCAGTACTTC. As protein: CSERTRASYEQYF.

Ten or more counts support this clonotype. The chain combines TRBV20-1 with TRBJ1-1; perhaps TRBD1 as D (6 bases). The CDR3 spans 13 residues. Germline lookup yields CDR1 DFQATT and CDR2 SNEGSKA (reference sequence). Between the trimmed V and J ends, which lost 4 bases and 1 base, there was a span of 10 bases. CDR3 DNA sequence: TGCAGTGCTAATCTGGACAGGAACACTGAAGCTTTCTTT. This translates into CSANLDRNTEAFF.